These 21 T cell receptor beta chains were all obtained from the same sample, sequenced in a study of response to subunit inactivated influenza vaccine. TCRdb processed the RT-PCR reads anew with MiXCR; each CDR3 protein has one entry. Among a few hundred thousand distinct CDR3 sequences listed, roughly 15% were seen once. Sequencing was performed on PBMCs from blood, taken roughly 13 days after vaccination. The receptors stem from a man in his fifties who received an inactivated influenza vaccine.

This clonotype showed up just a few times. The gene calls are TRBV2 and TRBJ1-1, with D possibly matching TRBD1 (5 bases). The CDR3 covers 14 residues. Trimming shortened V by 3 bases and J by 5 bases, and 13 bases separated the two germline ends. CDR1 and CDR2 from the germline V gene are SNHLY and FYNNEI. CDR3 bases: TGTGCCAGCAGTGACCAGGGAGGAAGTACTGAAGCTTTCTTT. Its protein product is CASSDQGGSTEAFF. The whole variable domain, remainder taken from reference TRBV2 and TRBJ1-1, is EPEVTQTPSHQVTQMGQEVILRCVPISNHLYFYWYRQILGQKVEFLVSFYNNEISEKSEIFDDQFSVERPDGSNFTLKIRSTKLEDSAMYFCASSDQGGSTEAFFGQGTRLTVV.

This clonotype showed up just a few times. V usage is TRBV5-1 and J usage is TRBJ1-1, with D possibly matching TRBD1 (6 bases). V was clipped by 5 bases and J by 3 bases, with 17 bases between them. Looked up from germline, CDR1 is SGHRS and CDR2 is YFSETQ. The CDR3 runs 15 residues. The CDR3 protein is CASRGGLGMDTEAFF. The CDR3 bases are TGCGCCAGCAGAGGGGGGCTTGGTATGGACACTGAAGCTTTCTTT.

CDR3 in DNA: TGTGCCAGCAACCGACTAGCGGGGGGGGGGAACACCGGGGAGCTGTTTTTT. Its protein product is CASNRLAGGGNTGELFF. This sequence joins TRBV6-1 and TRBJ2-2; TRBD2 matches at 14 bases. The CDR3 totals 17 residues. Germline-derived CDR1 and CDR2 are MNHNS and SASEGT. The ends lost 7 bases at V and 1 base at J; junction bases unmatched: 5.

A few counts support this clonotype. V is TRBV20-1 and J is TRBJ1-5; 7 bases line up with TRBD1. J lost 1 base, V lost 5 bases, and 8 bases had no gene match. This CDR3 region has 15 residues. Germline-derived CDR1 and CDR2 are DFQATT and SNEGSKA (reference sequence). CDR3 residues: CSARRPGGSNQPQHF. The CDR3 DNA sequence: TGCAGTGCTCGCCGACCAGGGGGAAGCAATCAGCCCCAGCATTTT.

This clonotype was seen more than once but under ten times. For the CDR3, the DNA is TGTGCCAGCAGTACTGACAGGGGGTGGGTTGAGCAGTTCTTC. Protein: CASSTDRGWVEQFF. This sequence joins TRBV2 and TRBJ2-1; 9 nucleotides align to TRBD1. The germline V gene encodes CDR1 SNHLY and CDR2 FYNNEI. The CDR3 totals 14 residues. V lost 5 bases, J lost 9 bases, and 8 bases stayed unmatched.

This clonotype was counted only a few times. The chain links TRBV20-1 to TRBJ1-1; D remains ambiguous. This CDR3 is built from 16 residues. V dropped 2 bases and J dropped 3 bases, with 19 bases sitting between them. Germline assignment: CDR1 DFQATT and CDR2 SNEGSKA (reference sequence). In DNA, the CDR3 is TGCAGTGCTAGAAAAGAATTCCTTTACTCGGACACTGAAGCTTTCTTT. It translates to CSARKEFLYSDTEAFF.

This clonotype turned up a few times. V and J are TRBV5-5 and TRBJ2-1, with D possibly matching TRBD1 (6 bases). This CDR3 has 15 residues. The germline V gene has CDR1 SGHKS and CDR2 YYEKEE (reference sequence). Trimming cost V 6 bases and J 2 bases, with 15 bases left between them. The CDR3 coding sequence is TGTGCCAGCACCTCCGGACAGAGCGCCTACAATGAGCAGTTCTTC. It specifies CASTSGQSAYNEQFF.

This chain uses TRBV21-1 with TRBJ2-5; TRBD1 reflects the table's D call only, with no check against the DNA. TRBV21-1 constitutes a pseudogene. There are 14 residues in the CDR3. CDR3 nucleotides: TGTGCCAGCAGCGACCGACAGCTTCCAGAGACCCAGTACTTC. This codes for CASSDRQLPETQYF.

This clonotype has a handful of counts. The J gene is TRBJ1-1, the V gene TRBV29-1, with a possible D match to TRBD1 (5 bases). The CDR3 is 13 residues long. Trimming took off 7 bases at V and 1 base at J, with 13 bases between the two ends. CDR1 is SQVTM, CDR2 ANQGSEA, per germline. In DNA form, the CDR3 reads TGCAGCGGAAAGGGACGGGCGAACACTGAAGCTTTCTTT. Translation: CSGKGRANTEAFF.

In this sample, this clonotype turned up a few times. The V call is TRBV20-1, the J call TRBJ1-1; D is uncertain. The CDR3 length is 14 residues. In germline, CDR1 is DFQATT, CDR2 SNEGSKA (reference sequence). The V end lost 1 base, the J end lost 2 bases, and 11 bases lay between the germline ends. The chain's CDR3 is CSARATVLNTEAFF. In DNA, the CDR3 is TGCAGTGCTAGAGCCACGGTACTTAACACTGAAGCTTTCTTT.

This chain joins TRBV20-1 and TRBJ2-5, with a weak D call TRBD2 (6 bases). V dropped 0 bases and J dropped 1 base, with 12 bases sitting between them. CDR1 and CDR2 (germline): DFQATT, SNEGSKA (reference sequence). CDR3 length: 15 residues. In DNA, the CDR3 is TGCAGTGCTAGAGATCGAGCTAGCGCCCAAGAGACCCAGTACTTC. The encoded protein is CSARDRASAQETQYF.

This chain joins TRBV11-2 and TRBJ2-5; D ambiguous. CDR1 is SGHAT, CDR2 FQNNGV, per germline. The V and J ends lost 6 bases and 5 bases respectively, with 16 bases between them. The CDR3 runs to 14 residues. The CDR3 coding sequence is TGTGCCAGCAGATTAATAAGTAACCTCGAGACCCAGTACTTC. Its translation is CASRLISNLETQYF.

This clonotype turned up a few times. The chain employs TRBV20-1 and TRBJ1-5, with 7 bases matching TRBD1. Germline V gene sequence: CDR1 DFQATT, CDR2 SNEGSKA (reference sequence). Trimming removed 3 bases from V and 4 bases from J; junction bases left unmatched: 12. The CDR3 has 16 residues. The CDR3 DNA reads TGCAGTGCTAGTGCCGGGACAGCGAAAAAAAATCAGCCCCAGCATTTT. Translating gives CSASAGTAKKNQPQHF.

This chain's CDR3 is CATSDGVVRVQGGEQFF. The CDR3 bases are TGTGCCACCAGTGATGGGGTCGTTCGGGTTCAAGGCGGTGAGCAGTTCTTC. The chain recombines TRBV24-1 with TRBJ2-1; D is unresolved. The CDR3 extends over 17 amino acids. V was cut by 3 bases and J by 9 bases, with 23 bases left in between. Germline CDR1 is KGHDR and CDR2 is SFDVKD.

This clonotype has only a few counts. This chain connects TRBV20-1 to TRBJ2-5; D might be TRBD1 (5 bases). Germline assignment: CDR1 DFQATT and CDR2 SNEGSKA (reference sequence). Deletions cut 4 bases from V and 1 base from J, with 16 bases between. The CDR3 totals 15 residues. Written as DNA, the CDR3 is TGCAGTGCTAACGCCAGACAGATCTCCCAAGAGACCCAGTACTTC. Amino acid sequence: CSANARQISQETQYF.

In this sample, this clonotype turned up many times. CDR3 nucleotide sequence: TGTGCCAGCAGCCGACAGGGCAATCAGCCCCAGCATTTT. Translating it yields CASSRQGNQPQHF. The rearrangement links TRBV7-8 to TRBJ1-5; perhaps TRBD1 as D (6 bases). The germline V gene encodes CDR1 SGHVS and CDR2 FQNEAQ. This CDR3 contains 13 residues. The germline V and J ends were trimmed by 5 bases and 2 bases, with 7 bases remaining between them.

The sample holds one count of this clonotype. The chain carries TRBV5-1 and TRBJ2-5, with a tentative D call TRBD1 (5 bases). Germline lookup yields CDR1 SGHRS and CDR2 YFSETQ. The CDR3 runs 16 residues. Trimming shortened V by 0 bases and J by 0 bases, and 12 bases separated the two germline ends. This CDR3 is CASSLEGVEYQETQYF. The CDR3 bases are TGCGCCAGCAGCTTGGAAGGGGTGGAGTACCAAGAGACCCAGTACTTC.

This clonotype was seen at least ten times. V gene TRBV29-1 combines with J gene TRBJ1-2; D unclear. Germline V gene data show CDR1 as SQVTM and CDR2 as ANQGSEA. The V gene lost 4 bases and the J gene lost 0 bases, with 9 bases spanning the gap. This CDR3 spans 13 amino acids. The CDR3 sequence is CSVVGRTNYGYTF. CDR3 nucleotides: TGCAGCGTTGTGGGCAGGACTAACTATGGCTACACCTTC. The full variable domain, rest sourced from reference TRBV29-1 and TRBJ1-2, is SAVISQKPSRDICQRGTSLTIQCQVDSQVTMMFWYRQQPGQSLTLIATANQGSEATYESGFVIDKFPISRPNLTFSTLTVSNMSPEDSSIYLCSVVGRTNYGYTFGSGTRLTVV.

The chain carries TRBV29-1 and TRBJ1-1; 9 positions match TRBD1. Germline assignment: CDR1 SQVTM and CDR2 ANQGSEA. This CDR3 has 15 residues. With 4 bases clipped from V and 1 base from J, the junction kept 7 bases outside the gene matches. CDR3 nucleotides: TGCAGCGTTGGGGGGTGGACAGGGGCGAACACTGAAGCTTTCTTT. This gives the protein CSVGGWTGANTEAFF. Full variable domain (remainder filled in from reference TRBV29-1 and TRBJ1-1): SAVISQKPSRDICQRGTSLTIQCQVDSQVTMMFWYRQQPGQSLTLIATANQGSEATYESGFVIDKFPISRPNLTFSTLTVSNMSPEDSSIYLCSVGGWTGANTEAFFGQGTRLTVV.

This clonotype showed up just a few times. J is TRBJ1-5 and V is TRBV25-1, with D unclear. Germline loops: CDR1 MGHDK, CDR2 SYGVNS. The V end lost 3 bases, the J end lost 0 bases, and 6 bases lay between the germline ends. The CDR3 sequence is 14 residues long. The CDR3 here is CASSDWGSNQPQHF. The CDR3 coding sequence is TGTGCCAGCAGTGATTGGGGTAGCAATCAGCCCCAGCATTTT. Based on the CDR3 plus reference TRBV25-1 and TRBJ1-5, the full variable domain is EADIYQTPRYLVIGTGKKITLECSQTMGHDKMYWYQQDPGMELHLIHYSYGVNSTEKGDLSSESTVSRIRTEHFPLTLESARPSHTSQYLCASSDWGSNQPQHFGDGTRLSIL.

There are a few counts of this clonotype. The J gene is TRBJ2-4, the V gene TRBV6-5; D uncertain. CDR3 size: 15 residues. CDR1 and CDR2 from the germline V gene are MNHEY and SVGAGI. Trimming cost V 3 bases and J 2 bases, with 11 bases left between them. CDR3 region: CASSYLSGSKNIQYF. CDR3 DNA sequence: TGTGCCAGCAGTTATTTATCAGGTTCCAAAAACATTCAGTACTTC.